This TCR beta chain was observed in a study of blood T cell repertoires in COVID-19. The repertoire was sequenced with immunoSEQ multiplex PCR; TCRdb's copy has only in-frame clones and lacks some. The sample records about 180,000 clones, under 90% being singletons. This clonotype was sampled from a human donor in a cohort sampled during active COVID-19. The sample taken for sequencing was peripheral blood.

This CDR3 reads CASSFSGTYNYGYTF. The CDR3, as DNA: TGTGCCAGCAGTTTTTCGGGAACTTATAACTATGGCTACACCTTC. J is TRBJ1-2 and V is TRBV27; D remains unclear. Between the trimmed V and J ends, which lost 3 bases and 1 base, there was a span of 12 bases. The CDR3 consists of 15 residues. The germline gives CDR1 MNHEY, CDR2 SMNVEV (reference sequence).